The 22 T cell receptor beta chains listed next were all sequenced from one sample in a study of shared clonotypes between healthy human individuals. Assay used: immunoSEQ multiplex PCR; TCRdb lists only in-frame clones, some missing. The data show 2 million to 2.5 million clones, 95% seen once. The sequencing input was naive CD4+ T cells sorted from blood. Subset described: CD45RA+ positively selected. These receptors were taken from a man between 18 and 35 years old in good health.

The genes are TRBV28 and TRBJ2-7, with TRBD2 matching over 8 bases. The germline CDR1 and CDR2 sequences are MDHEN and SYDVKM. The CDR3 totals 17 residues. V lost 4 bases to trimming and J lost 2 bases; unmatched junction nucleotides: 13. The CDR3 loop is CASSSYFERELAYEQYF. The CDR3 DNA reads TGTGCCAGCAGTTCATATTTTGAGCGGGAGTTAGCCTACGAGCAGTACTTC.

J is TRBJ2-5 and V is TRBV29-1, with TRBD2 matching 15 bases. The CDR3 is 16 amino acids. Trimming removed 6 bases from V and 4 bases from J; junction bases left unmatched: 9. CDR1 is SQVTM, CDR2 ANQGSEA, per germline. CDR3 DNA: TGCAGCGTCGGGACTAGCGGGGGGCCCATCCCAGAGACCCAGTACTTC. Translated, it gives CSVGTSGGPIPETQYF.

The rearrangement joins TRBV28 to TRBJ2-5; D remains ambiguous. The CDR3 is 14 amino acids. V dropped 8 bases and J dropped 1 base, with 14 bases sitting between them. Germline values: CDR1 MDHEN, CDR2 SYDVKM. CDR3 nucleotides: TGTGCCAGCGGTCAGCATTACTTCCAAGAGACCCAGTACTTC. Translated: CASGQHYFQETQYF.

The chain is built from TRBV9 and TRBJ2-1, with 9 bases that match TRBD2. This CDR3 comprises 14 residues. V dropped 0 bases and J dropped 9; count of bases not matched to a gene: 4. Germline V gene data show CDR1 as SGDLS and CDR2 as YYNGEE. Here the CDR3 DNA reads TGTGCCAGCAGCGTAGTAGCGGGAGTTGGTGAGCAGTTCTTC. This sequence encodes CASSVVAGVGEQFF.

The chain couples TRBV6-1 to TRBJ1-4; D not resolved. Germline lookup yields CDR1 MNHNS and CDR2 SASEGT. V was cut by 4 bases and J by 8 bases, with 17 bases left in between. There are 15 residues in the CDR3. CDR3 loop: CASSAGDNRPEKLFF. The CDR3 DNA reads TGTGCCAGCAGTGCCGGGGATAATCGACCCGAAAAACTGTTTTTT.

The V and J genes are TRBV6-1 and TRBJ1-2; a weak D match, TRBD1 (6 bases). V dropped 3 bases and J dropped 2 bases, with 13 bases sitting between them. Germline CDR1 reads MNHNS; CDR2 reads SASEGT. CDR3 size: 15 residues. CDR3 in amino acids: CASSDPKGGNYGYTF. The CDR3 DNA follows: TGTGCCAGCAGTGACCCTAAGGGGGGGAACTATGGCTACACCTTC.

The chain has TRBV7-2 and TRBJ1-2, with D perhaps TRBD1 (6 bases). Germline V gene lookup returns CDR1 SGHTA and CDR2 FQGNSA. The CDR3 sequence is 15 residues long. Trimming took 1 base from V and 5 from J, leaving 14 bases between them. The CDR3 reads CASSLVGQGRYGYTF. CDR3 sequence (DNA): TGTGCCAGCAGCTTAGTGGGGCAGGGGCGGTATGGCTACACCTTC.

Only a few counts were recorded for this clone. The same CDR3 also results from other DNA sequences found in this sample. The chain links TRBV2 to TRBJ1-6, with no clear D. Trimming removed 4 bases at V and 6 bases at J, with 1 base between. CDR3 size: 11 residues. Germline CDR1 SNHLY, CDR2 FYNNEI. The CDR3 DNA follows: TGTGCCAGCAGTGTTAATTCACCCCTCCACTTT. Protein sequence: CASSVNSPLHF.

The V gene is TRBV20-1, the J gene TRBJ2-5, with D tentatively TRBD2 (5 bases). The CDR3 is 11 amino acids. Between the trimmed V and J ends, which lost 2 bases and 7 bases, there was a span of 8 bases. The germline V gene has CDR1 DFQATT and CDR2 SNEGSKA (reference sequence). CDR3 nucleotides: TGCAGTGCTAGACGGGAAGGGACCCAGTACTTC. Protein sequence: CSARREGTQYF.

The chain carries TRBV30 and TRBJ1-1; D remains ambiguous. The V end was cut by 0 bases, the J end by 5 bases, with 16 bases between. Germline CDR1 GTSNPN, CDR2 SVGIG (reference sequence). The CDR3 sequence is 15 residues long. For the CDR3, the DNA is TGTGCCTGGAGTGTACTATCGCGACGGTGGACTGAAGCTTTCTTT. It specifies CAWSVLSRRWTEAFF.

This rearrangement joins TRBV7-8 to TRBJ2-5; D remains unclear. The CDR3 length is 12 residues. V lost 6 bases and J 5 bases, leaving 10 bases between the germline ends. Germline V gene sequence: CDR1 SGHVS, CDR2 FQNEAQ. The CDR3 bases are TGTGCCAGCAGTGGGGTGTTGGAGACCCAGTACTTC. Its translation: CASSGVLETQYF.

V gene TRBV10-3 combines with J gene TRBJ1-1; D ambiguous. Trimming stripped 11 bases from V and 1 base from J, with 14 bases between. The CDR3 is made up of 13 amino acids. Germline CDR1 reads ENHRY; CDR2 reads SYGVKD. As DNA, the CDR3 is TGTGCCGTCTTACAGCTTCCGAACACTGAAGCTTTCTTT. Protein product: CAVLQLPNTEAFF.

This clone was observed once. The chain couples TRBV4-1 to TRBJ1-2; D is undetermined. Germline V gives CDR1 MGHRA, CDR2 YSYEKL. The CDR3 has 17 residues. V was shortened by 0 bases and J by 3 bases, with 17 bases between the two germline ends. For the CDR3, the DNA is TGCGCCAGCAGCCAAGAAGAGAGGGCAGCCTCTTACTATGGCTACACCTTC. It specifies CASSQEERAASYYGYTF.

The chain links TRBV11-3 to TRBJ2-1; D gene uncertain. Germline CDR1 SGHNT, CDR2 YENEEA. The CDR3 totals 15 residues. The V end was cut by 0 bases, the J end by 6 bases, with 12 bases between. CDR3 DNA: TGTGCCAGCAGCTTAGATGGTAAGAGCGTCAATGAGCAGTTCTTC. Translation gives CASSLDGKSVNEQFF. The entire variable domain, with the rest obtained from reference TRBV11-3 and TRBJ2-1, is as follows: EAGVVQSPRYKIIEKKQPVAFWCNPISGHNTLYWYLQNLGQGPELLIRYENEEAVDDSQLPKDRFSAERLKGVDSTLKIQPAELGDSAVYLCASSLDGKSVNEQFFGPGTRLTVL.

The CDR3 bases are TGTGCCTGGAGAATCCCGACTAGCGGGAGTAACACCGGGGAGCTGTTTTTT. Translating it yields CAWRIPTSGSNTGELFF. The rearrangement uses TRBV30 and TRBJ2-2; 12 bases match TRBD2. CDR1 and CDR2 from the germline V gene are GTSNPN and SVGIG (reference sequence). This CDR3 comprises 17 residues. J gave up 2 bases and V 3 bases, and 7 bases lay outside the gene matches.

This chain joins TRBV7-2 and TRBJ1-6, with a tentative D call TRBD1 (6 bases). Germline V gene lookup returns CDR1 SGHTA and CDR2 FQGNSA. The CDR3 has 16 residues. V gave up 1 base and J gave up 7 bases, with 14 bases separating them. As DNA, the CDR3 is TGTGCCAGCAGCTTAGACCCAGGGGTTGTGAATTCACCCCTCCACTTT. Residues: CASSLDPGVVNSPLHF.

This clone was seen once. The genes are TRBV7-8 and TRBJ2-3; 7 bases map to TRBD2. Germline V gene data show CDR1 as SGHVS and CDR2 as FQNEAQ. Unmatched junction bases numbered 6, after V lost 3 bases and J lost 3 bases. This CDR3 spans 15 amino acids. CDR3 protein: CASSFGGRVTDTQYF. The CDR3 region has the DNA TGTGCCAGCAGCTTTGGCGGGAGAGTAACAGATACGCAGTATTTT. Looking up the rest from reference TRBV7-8 and TRBJ2-3 gives the full variable domain: GAGVSQSPRYKVAKRGQDVALRCDPISGHVSLFWYQQALGQGPEFLTYFQNEAQLDKSGLPSDRFFAERPEGSVSTLKIQRTQQEDSAVYLCASSFGGRVTDTQYFGPGTRLTVL.

This clone was seen once. The J gene is TRBJ2-6, the V gene TRBV5-4; TRBD1 aligns across 11 bases. The CDR3 is 18 amino acids. Losses at the gene ends were 0 bases for V and 0 bases for J; bases not matched to a gene: 2. Germline V gene data show CDR1 as SGHNT and CDR2 as YYREEE (reference sequence). The CDR3, as DNA: TGTGCCAGCAGCTTGGCGGGACAGGGGGTCTCTGGGGCCAACGTCCTGACTTTC. Its translation is CASSLAGQGVSGANVLTF.

The chain uses TRBV9 and TRBJ1-6; 9 bases agree with TRBD1. Germline CDR1 and CDR2: SGDLS and YYNGEE. The junction had 3 bases not matched to a gene; V was cut back by 3 bases and J by 2 bases. The CDR3 totals 16 residues. Here the CDR3 reads CASSGQGVPYNSPLHF. As DNA, the CDR3 is TGTGCCAGCAGCGGACAGGGGGTCCCCTATAATTCACCCCTCCACTTT.

On this clone: Different DNA sequences within this sample yield the same CDR3. The V call is TRBV6-5, the J call TRBJ1-4; D call uncertain. The V and J ends lost 6 bases and 8 bases respectively, with 10 bases between them. Germline V lookup: CDR1 MNHEY, CDR2 SVGAGI. The CDR3 has 12 residues. CDR3 sequence: CASSGPGEKLFF. The CDR3 DNA reads as TGTGCCAGCAGCGGCCCGGGGGAAAAACTGTTTTTT.

This chain uses TRBV5-6 with TRBJ2-1; 9 positions match TRBD1. The CDR3 sequence is 16 residues long. Germline trimming cut 4 bases from V and 4 bases from J; bases unmatched to any gene: 9. Germline CDR1 reads SGHDT; CDR2 reads YYEEEE. CDR3 region: CASSPGTGHGYNEQFF. DNA of the CDR3: TGTGCCAGCAGCCCAGGGACAGGGCATGGATACAATGAGCAGTTCTTC.

This chain joins TRBV13 and TRBJ1-1; TRBD1 might be the D (5 bases). This CDR3 is 13 amino acids long. V was cut by 2 bases and J by 10 bases, with 14 bases left in between. Germline CDR1 and CDR2: PRHDT and FYEKMQ (reference sequence). This CDR3 is CASSLPPGQRAFF. Here the CDR3 DNA reads TGTGCCAGCAGCTTACCACCGGGGCAGCGAGCTTTCTTT.